These 29 T cell receptor beta chains share one sample of origin, sequenced in a study of CD8 T cells in Susac syndrome. The authors reverse transcribed about 0.5 to 1 ug RNA with random hexamers. TCRdb re-called the immunoSEQ multiplex PCR reads through MiXCR, storing one row per CDR3 protein. The data show roughly 200,000 distinct CDR3 sequences, about 95% seen once. The source material was CD8+ T cells from PBMCs. The receptor source for this set is a human donor with multiple sclerosis.

The chain joins TRBV28 to TRBJ2-7, with TRBD2 identical over 10 bases. CDR1 and CDR2 from the germline V gene are MDHEN and SYDVKM. J lost 6 bases, V lost 1 base, and 6 bases had no gene match. The length of the CDR3 is 15 residues. The CDR3 here is CASSLYEREGIEQYF. The DNA for the CDR3 is TGTGCCAGCAGTTTATATGAGCGGGAGGGCATCGAGCAGTACTTC. Full variable domain (missing parts from reference TRBV28 and TRBJ2-7): DVKVTQSSRYLVKRTGEKVFLECVQDMDHENMFWYRQDPGLGLRLIYFSYDVKMKEKGDIPEGYSVSREKKERFSLILESASTNQTSMYLCASSLYEREGIEQYFGPGTRLTVT.

CDR3 sequence reads: CASSFGELNIQYF. The CDR3, as DNA: TGTGCCAGCAGCTTTGGGGAGCTGAACATTCAGTACTTC. The chain has TRBV7-9 and TRBJ2-4; perhaps TRBD2 as D (5 bases). Germline V CDR1 and CDR2: SEHNR, FQNEAQ (reference sequence). V was pared by 3 bases and J by 7 bases, with 10 bases between. The CDR3 sequence is 13 residues long.

The rearrangement joins TRBV13 to TRBJ2-3, with D uncertain. Looked up from germline, CDR1 is PRHDT and CDR2 is FYEKMQ (reference sequence). Trimming took off 2 bases at V and 0 bases at J, with 9 bases between the two ends. This CDR3 spans 15 amino acids. CDR3 bases: TGTGCCAGCAGCTTATGGGCGCTTAGCACAGATACGCAGTATTTT. Amino acid sequence: CASSLWALSTDTQYF.

J is TRBJ1-4 and V is TRBV13; no firm D call. The CDR3 has 14 amino acids. The V end lost 6 bases, the J end lost 3 bases, and 11 bases lay between the germline ends. Germline V gives CDR1 PRHDT, CDR2 FYEKMQ (reference sequence). CDR3 region: CASSFVGPNEKLFF. CDR3 bases: TGTGCCAGCAGTTTCGTTGGGCCTAATGAAAAACTGTTTTTT.

As concerns this clonotype: A read error may produce the germline difference seen at one junction end. The V gene is TRBV29-1, the J gene TRBJ2-1; D not resolved. CDR1 is SQVTM, CDR2 ANQGSEA, per germline. The CDR3 is 14 residues long. This CDR3 is CSVESGPIDDDQFF. The CDR3 DNA sequence: TGCAGCGTTGAGTCTGGGCCGATCGACGATGATCAGTTCTTC.

The rearrangement joins TRBV3-1 to TRBJ2-7, with 12 positions matching TRBD2. This CDR3 is built from 15 residues. V was clipped by 1 base and J by 4 bases; unmatched bases: 2. Germline CDR1 LGHDT, CDR2 YNNKEL (reference sequence). In DNA form, the CDR3 reads TGTGCCAGCAGCCAAGGGACTAGCGGGGTTTACGAGCAGTACTTC. The encoded protein is CASSQGTSGVYEQYF.

V and J are TRBV28 and TRBJ2-7, with D perhaps given as TRBD1 or TRBD2 (5 bases each). This CDR3 has 16 amino acids. V dropped 4 bases and J dropped 2 bases, with 18 bases sitting between them. Germline CDR1 is MDHEN and CDR2 is SYDVKM. The CDR3 region is CASSYTTGTATYEQYF. The DNA of the CDR3 is TGTGCCAGCAGTTACACGACCGGGACGGCTACCTACGAGCAGTACTTC.

The V gene is TRBV6-4, the J gene TRBJ1-5; a possible D gene is TRBD1 (6 bases). From germline, CDR1 is MRHNA and CDR2 SNTAGT. Trimming removed 5 bases at V and 4 bases at J, with 9 bases between. This CDR3 is 13 amino acids long. The CDR3 loop is CASSSDSNQPQHF. Written as DNA, the CDR3 is TGTGCCAGCAGTTCGGACAGTAATCAGCCCCAGCATTTT.

This clonotype was seen a handful of times. The chain combines TRBV6-1 with TRBJ2-4; D perhaps matches TRBD1 (5 bases). This CDR3 is built from 14 residues. The germline V gene encodes CDR1 MNHNS and CDR2 SASEGT. V lost 6 bases and J lost 1, with 10 bases in between. The CDR3 DNA is TGTGCCAGCAGCCCCAGGGTGGCCAAAAACATTCAGTACTTC. This codes for CASSPRVAKNIQYF.

This chain joins TRBV29-1 and TRBJ2-1; possible D gene TRBD2, 6 bases. The CDR3 has 17 residues. Germline V CDR1 and CDR2: SQVTM, ANQGSEA. Trimming took 8 bases from V and 0 from J, leaving 23 bases between them. The CDR3 loop is CSLSHGGNWSSYNEQFF. The DNA of the CDR3 is TGCAGCCTAAGTCATGGCGGGAATTGGAGCTCCTACAATGAGCAGTTCTTC.

V and J are TRBV25-1 and TRBJ2-5; 9 bases align to TRBD1. The germline V gene has CDR1 MGHDK and CDR2 SYGVNS. The CDR3 sequence is 16 residues long. V gave up 2 bases and J gave up 5 bases; unmatched junction bases: 9. DNA for the CDR3: TGTGCCAGCAGTGAACCCACAGGGGGCTGGGGTGAGACCCAGTACTTC. Encoded protein: CASSEPTGGWGETQYF.

CDR3: CSARGAPAYNEQFF. CDR3 DNA sequence: TGCAGTGCTAGAGGGGCCCCTGCCTACAATGAGCAGTTCTTC. V usage is TRBV20-1 and J usage is TRBJ2-1; no clear D. Germline V gene lookup returns CDR1 DFQATT and CDR2 SNEGSKA (reference sequence). The CDR3 is 14 amino acids. V shed 1 base and J shed 2 bases, with 9 bases lying between them.

The chain recombines TRBV20-1 with TRBJ2-3, with D hard to call. Germline values: CDR1 DFQATT, CDR2 SNEGSKA (reference sequence). The CDR3 extends over 15 amino acids. V lost 2 bases to trimming and J lost 2 bases, with 14 bases between them. CDR3 amino acids: CSARIGGPPTDTQYF. The CDR3 coding sequence is TGCAGTGCTAGAATTGGCGGCCCCCCCACAGATACGCAGTATTTT.

This rearrangement joins TRBV29-1 to TRBJ2-2; D unresolved. In germline, CDR1 is SQVTM, CDR2 ANQGSEA. The CDR3 consists of 13 residues. V was cut by 7 bases and J by 1 base, with 10 bases left in between. The chain's CDR3 is CSAETVNTGELFF. The CDR3 DNA reads as TGCAGCGCCGAGACTGTGAACACCGGGGAGCTGTTTTTT.

The chain joins TRBV20-1 to TRBJ2-1, with D unresolved. Trimming stripped 2 bases from V and 6 bases from J, with 5 bases between. The germline V gene encodes CDR1 DFQATT and CDR2 SNEGSKA (reference sequence). The CDR3 runs to 11 residues. CDR3 amino acids: CSARQFNEQFF. The CDR3 bases are TGCAGTGCTAGACAGTTCAATGAGCAGTTCTTC.

This chain uses TRBV3-1 with TRBJ2-1, with 7 bases aligning to TRBD2. The ends lost 4 bases at V and 7 bases at J; junction bases unmatched: 4. This CDR3 is 13 amino acids long. CDR1 is LGHDT and CDR2 is YNNKEL in the germline V gene (reference sequence). CDR3 amino acids: CASSRLSGNEQFF. The CDR3 coding sequence is TGTGCCAGCAGCCGACTTAGCGGGAATGAGCAGTTCTTC.

J is TRBJ2-3 and V is TRBV9, with 10 bases identical to TRBD2. CDR3 length: 17 residues. Trimming at V came to 2 bases and at J to 2 bases, leaving 8 bases not matched to a gene. Germline assignment: CDR1 SGDLS and CDR2 YYNGEE. The CDR3 region is CASSVGSAGGYTDTQYF. CDR3 bases: TGTGCCAGCAGCGTGGGATCAGCGGGAGGGTACACAGATACGCAGTATTTT.

The J gene is TRBJ1-1, the V gene TRBV29-1; TRBD1 might be the D (6 bases). Deletions cut 7 bases from V and 8 bases from J, with 17 bases between. Per germline, CDR1 SQVTM and CDR2 ANQGSEA. CDR3 size: 12 residues. The CDR3 nucleotides read TGCAGCGCCGGCCGGGACACTAAAGAAGCTTTCTTT. It encodes CSAGRDTKEAFF.

This chain uses TRBV4-2 with TRBJ2-7; no definite D call. Germline V lookup: CDR1 LGHNA, CDR2 YNFKEQ. V was pared by 0 bases and J by 3 bases, with 12 bases between. The CDR3 has 15 amino acids. This CDR3 is CASSQDPDPYYEQYF. DNA of the CDR3: TGTGCCAGCAGCCAAGACCCCGACCCGTACTACGAGCAGTACTTC.

The chain recombines TRBV9 with TRBJ2-7; TRBD1 agrees at 10 bases. The CDR3 is 17 residues long. Per germline, CDR1 SGDLS and CDR2 YYNGEE. The junction had 6 bases not matched to a gene; V was cut back by 0 bases and J by 0 bases. The CDR3 coding sequence is TGTGCCAGCAGCGTAGGGTGGGGGACAGGGGCCTCCTACGAGCAGTACTTC. Amino acid sequence: CASSVGWGTGASYEQYF.

The J gene is TRBJ2-7, the V gene TRBV7-8, with D hard to call. Trimming shortened V by 3 bases and J by 3 bases, and 9 bases separated the two germline ends. The germline V gene has CDR1 SGHVS and CDR2 FQNEAQ. The CDR3 runs to 13 residues. CDR3 nucleotide sequence: TGTGCCAGCAGCTTTGGCAGGTACTACGAGCAGTACTTC. This codes for CASSFGRYYEQYF.

This sequence joins TRBV20-1 and TRBJ2-7; D is unclear. This CDR3 has 13 residues. The V end lost 5 bases, the J end lost 5 bases, and 16 bases lay between the germline ends. Germline CDR1 reads DFQATT; CDR2 reads SNEGSKA (reference sequence). For the CDR3, the DNA is TGCAGTGCTCCAGAGTTAGGCAAGCACGAGCAGTACTTC. Protein sequence: CSAPELGKHEQYF.

This sequence joins TRBV4-1 and TRBJ2-1; no clear D. The CDR3 is 15 residues long. The germline gives CDR1 MGHRA, CDR2 YSYEKL. The V and J ends lost 0 bases and 3 bases respectively, with 9 bases between them. The CDR3 spells CASSQDGASYNEQFF. DNA of the CDR3: TGCGCCAGCAGCCAAGATGGAGCTAGCTACAATGAGCAGTTCTTC.

This clonotype was observed once. This sequence joins TRBV29-1 and TRBJ2-1, with D perhaps TRBD1 or TRBD2 (5 bases each). With 8 bases removed from V and 4 bases from J, the gap between germline ends came to 12 bases. Germline CDR1 SQVTM, CDR2 ANQGSEA. This CDR3 spans 12 amino acids. CDR3 amino acids: CSIGGPYNEQFF. As DNA, the CDR3 is TGCAGCATTGGGGGTCCTTACAATGAGCAGTTCTTC.

This rearrangement joins TRBV30 to TRBJ1-5, with 10 bases lining up with TRBD1. This CDR3 region has 15 residues. Germline loops: CDR1 GTSNPN, CDR2 SVGIG (reference sequence). Unmatched junction bases numbered 1, after V lost 0 bases and J lost 2 bases. In DNA form, the CDR3 reads TGTGCCTGGAGTGTAGGGACAGGGGGCAATCAGCCCCAGCATTTT. Protein sequence: CAWSVGTGGNQPQHF.

The J gene is TRBJ1-1, the V gene TRBV15, with D perhaps matching TRBD1 (6 bases). The CDR3 runs to 14 residues. CDR1 is LNHNV and CDR2 is YYDKDF in the germline V gene (reference sequence). V lost 10 bases and J lost 0, with 15 bases in between. The CDR3 loop is CASTSTGMNTEAFF. Written as DNA, the CDR3 is TGTGCCAGCACATCGACAGGAATGAACACTGAAGCTTTCTTT.

This clonotype was picked up one time. J is TRBJ2-1 and V is TRBV28; 11 bases are a match to TRBD2. This CDR3 spans 15 amino acids. Germline-derived CDR1 and CDR2 are MDHEN and SYDVKM. V lost 10 bases and J lost 6; bases outside the gene matches: 11. DNA of the CDR3: TGTGCCACTACTAGCGGGGGTACTACAGCCAATGAGCAGTTCTTC. Residues: CATTSGGTTANEQFF. Combining the CDR3 with reference TRBV28 and TRBJ2-1 gives the whole variable domain DVKVTQSSRYLVKRTGEKVFLECVQDMDHENMFWYRQDPGLGLRLIYFSYDVKMKEKGDIPEGYSVSREKKERFSLILESASTNQTSMYLCATTSGGTTANEQFFGPGTRLTVL.

This chain joins TRBV28 and TRBJ2-3; D might be TRBD2 (5 bases). The V gene's germline CDR1 is MDHEN and CDR2 SYDVKM. V lost 3 bases to trimming and J lost 2 bases, with 12 bases between them. The CDR3 has 15 residues. The DNA for the CDR3 is TGTGCCAGCAGTTTGAGGGCGGAACTCACAGATACGCAGTATTTT. Its protein product is CASSLRAELTDTQYF. The full variable domain, its missing parts supplied by reference TRBV28 and TRBJ2-3, is DVKVTQSSRYLVKRTGEKVFLECVQDMDHENMFWYRQDPGLGLRLIYFSYDVKMKEKGDIPEGYSVSREKKERFSLILESASTNQTSMYLCASSLRAELTDTQYFGPGTRLTVL.

The chain links TRBV13 to TRBJ2-7; tentatively, D is TRBD1 or TRBD2 (5 bases each). This CDR3 has 14 amino acids. The germline V and J ends were trimmed by 3 bases and 2 bases, with 11 bases remaining between them. CDR1 is PRHDT and CDR2 is FYEKMQ in the germline V gene (reference sequence). CDR3 loop: CASSLGGDPYEQYF. In DNA form, the CDR3 reads TGTGCCAGCAGCTTGGGTGGGGACCCCTACGAGCAGTACTTC.